The 5 T cell receptor beta chains given below trace back to one sample, sequenced in a study of blood T cell repertoires in COVID-19. The data were produced by immunoSEQ multiplex PCR, yet TCRdb's version contains in-frame clones alone and is incomplete. The sample contains 140,000 or so clones, 70% to 90% of which appear only once. Sequenced material: PBMCs or T cells enriched from blood (not recorded which). The receptors originated from a woman between 45 and 65 years old with acute COVID-19.

The chain combines TRBV6-5 with TRBJ2-3, with 7 bases that match TRBD2. CDR3 length: 16 amino acids. Germline-derived CDR1 and CDR2 are MNHEY and SVGAGI. The V segment lost 0 bases and the J segment 4 bases; nucleotides outside the gene matches: 7. CDR3 nucleotides: TGTGCCAGCAGTTACTCGTGGCGGGGGACTCCAGATACGCAGTATTTT. The encoded protein is CASSYSWRGTPDTQYF.

This clone was picked up a small number of times. The rearrangement links TRBV6-5 to TRBJ2-5; TRBD2 might be the D (5 bases). The germline gives CDR1 MNHEY, CDR2 SVGAGI. Trimming removed 9 bases from V and 0 bases from J, with 14 bases in between. This CDR3 is built from 14 residues. As DNA, the CDR3 is TGTGCCAGTAAGTCCCAGCGGAACCAAGAGACCCAGTACTTC. As protein: CASKSQRNQETQYF.

The rearrangement links TRBV5-4 to TRBJ2-3; tentative D call: TRBD1 (6 bases). The germline V gene has CDR1 SGHNT and CDR2 YYREEE (reference sequence). The CDR3 consists of 13 residues. The V end lost 5 bases, the J end lost 5 bases, and 12 bases lay between the germline ends. In nucleotides, the CDR3 is TGTGCCAGCAGTCGGGAAGGGGGAGATACGCAGTATTTT. Translation: CASSREGGDTQYF.

The table lists this clone with a count of one. The chain carries TRBV14 and TRBJ2-3, with D perhaps TRBD2 (5 bases). Germline V lookup: CDR1 SGHDN, CDR2 FVKESK. V lost 4 bases, J lost 0 bases, and 14 bases lay in between. CDR3 size: 16 residues. In nucleotides, the CDR3 is TGTGCCAGCAGCCTCTGGACGGGGATTAGCACAGATACGCAGTATTTT. Translated: CASSLWTGISTDTQYF.

This chain links TRBV7-9 with TRBJ1-6; D uncertain. V lost 3 bases and J lost 7, with 13 bases in between. The CDR3 spans 15 residues. Per germline, CDR1 SEHNR and CDR2 FQNEAQ (reference sequence). In DNA form, the CDR3 reads TGTGCCAGCAGCTTGCGAGGGTTAGGGAATTCACCCCTCCACTTT. This codes for CASSLRGLGNSPLHF. Filled out from reference TRBV7-9 and TRBJ1-6, the complete variable domain reads DTGVSQNPRHKITKRGQNVTFRCDPISEHNRLYWYRQTLGQGPEFLTYFQNEAQLEKSRLLSDRFSAERPKGSFSTLEIQRTEQGDSAMYLCASSLRGLGNSPLHFGNGTRLTVT.